The subject of this entry is one T cell receptor beta chain. This entry is derived from a study of blood T cell repertoires in COVID-19. The germline V gene has CDR1 SGHAT and CDR2 FQNNGV. The CDR3 is 17 amino acids. The V gene end was trimmed by 5 bases and the J gene end by 4 bases; junction bases not matched to a gene: 8. Seattle's cohort entered during active infection and was followed longitudinally. TCRdb keeps only in-frame clones here, not all; method: immunoSEQ multiplex PCR. The data show 99,000 or so clones, about 91% seen once. V gene TRBV11-2 combines with J gene TRBJ2-2; 12 positions match TRBD1. Sample: peripheral blood. The TCR comes from a man over 45 with COVID-19, enrolled during active disease. The CDR3 reads CASSAGTGGRGTGELFF. In DNA, the CDR3 is TGTGCCAGCAGCGCCGGGACAGGGGGCCGGGGCACCGGGGAGCTGTTTTTT. Full variable domain (missing parts from reference TRBV11-2 and TRBJ2-2): EAGVAQSPRYKIIEKRQSVAFWCNPISGHATLYWYQQILGQGPKLLIQFQNNGVVDDSQLPKDRFSAERLKGVDSTLKIQPAKLEDSAVYLCASSAGTGGRGTGELFFGEGSRLTVL.